This T cell receptor beta chain was recorded in a study of T-cell reconstitution after alpha-beta-depleted transplantation in children (TCRdb year 2016). Regarding the study in general: Using TCR repertoire profiling, the study followed T-cell immune reconstitution in a quantitative way in children after TCRalphabeta/CD19-depleted allogeneic hematopoietic cell transplantation. The paper as a whole reports these results and caveats: In some patients, high TCRbeta diversity at day 60 was attributed to recipient T cells and intrathymic progenitors that had survived conditioning. The frequencies of hyperexpanded clones fell over the following months, and after one year, T-cell counts and TCRbeta diversity were mostly attributed to newly produced T cells. The apparently early alphabetaT-cell count recovery about two months after transplant was reportedly dependent on only several hundred rapidly expanded clones derived from non-depleted graft cells.

The CDR3 runs 16 amino acids, cysteine and phenylalanine included. Of the read, only the CDR3 DNA is kept; its 48 bases are in frame from base 1. CDR1 SGHTA and CDR2 FQGTGA are derived from the germline V gene. At the junction V is shortened by 1 base and J by 5 bases, with 16 bases in between. The sample's treatment or condition label, in plain terms: allogeneic hematopoietic cell transplantation with graft depleted of TCRalphabeta T cells and CD19 B cells. TCRalphabeta/CD19-depleted allogeneic hematopoietic cell grafts were given to the transplant recipients, all of whom were children. Libraries were built with PCR. The sequencer listed for this sample is Illumina HiSeq 2500. TCR libraries were prepared with molecular barcoding, using unique molecular identifiers to normalize TCRbeta repertoire quantification. TCRdb reworked the public reads: Q25 trimming with fastp, MiXCR clone assembly, productive beta chains retained. Entries that share a CDR3 protein sequence are merged under the most common genes and DNA. The sample data list 250,000 or so distinct CDR3 sequences, and approximately 8% of these were observed just once. The ten largest clones capture nearly 6.5% of the sample.

This clonotype was recorded at least ten times. No cognate antigen has been identified for it. The record has no base qualities; no much larger clone is one base away. The input for sequencing was PBMCs, mostly from graft donor cells, taken 180 days after TCRalphabeta/CD19-depleted stem cell transplant. This TCR was sampled from a male patient between 10 and 17 years old who had a stem cell transplant for acute lymphoblastic leukemia, so the T cells may come from the graft donor. The chain is assembled from TRBV7-3 and TRBJ2-3; the D element could tentatively be TRBD1 or TRBD2, as 6 bases agree for each. CDR3 sequence: CASSLRGLAKVDTQYF. In nucleotides, the sequence is TGTGCCAGCAGCTTAAGGGGGCTAGCGAAGGTAGATACGCAGTATTTT.